This T cell receptor (beta chain) comes out of a study of CD8 T cells in ankylosing spondylitis. Note on this clonotype: Its specificity is not known.

TCRdb itself ran the 5' RACE reads through MiXCR, one entry per CDR3 protein. In the table there are 200,000 to 300,000 distinct CDR3 sequences, approximately 24% of which are singletons. Study-wide points: Matched synovial fluid from ankylosing spondylitis patients was reported to be enriched for disease-linked clones.

Looked up from germline, CDR1 is DFQATT and CDR2 is SNEGSKA (reference sequence). This CDR3 has 12 residues. V lost 3 bases to trimming and J lost 6 bases, with 12 bases between them. The receptor's source is a male donor with ankylosing spondylitis or in good health (not recorded which). This chain uses TRBV20-1 with TRBJ2-7; no reliable D call. The material sequenced was blood, either unsorted or a sorted T cell fraction (not recorded which). CDR3 in amino acids: CSARLPLGEQYF. For the CDR3, the DNA is TGCAGTGCTAGGCTCCCCCTTGGCGAGCAGTACTTC.